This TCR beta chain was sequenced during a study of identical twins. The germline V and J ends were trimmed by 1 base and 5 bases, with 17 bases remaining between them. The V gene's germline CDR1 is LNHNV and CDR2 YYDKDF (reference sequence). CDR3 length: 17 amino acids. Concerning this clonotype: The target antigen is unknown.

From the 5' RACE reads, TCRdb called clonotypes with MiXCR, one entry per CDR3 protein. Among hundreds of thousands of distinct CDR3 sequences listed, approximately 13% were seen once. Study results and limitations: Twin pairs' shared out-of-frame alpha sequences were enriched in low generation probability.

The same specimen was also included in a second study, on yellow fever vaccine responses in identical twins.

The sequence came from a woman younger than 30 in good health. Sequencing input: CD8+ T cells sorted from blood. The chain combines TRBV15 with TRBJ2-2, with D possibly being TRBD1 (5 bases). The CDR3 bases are TGTGCCACCAGCAGAGTGTCAGGGAAAAAGAGGACCGGGGAGCTGTTTTTT. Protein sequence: CATSRVSGKKRTGELFF. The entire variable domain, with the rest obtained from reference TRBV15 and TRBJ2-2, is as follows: DAMVIQNPRYQVTQFGKPVTLSCSQTLNHNVMYWYQQKSSQAPKLLFHYYDKDFNNEADTPDNFQSRRPNTSFCFLDIRSPGLGDTAMYLCATSRVSGKKRTGELFFGEGSRLTVL.